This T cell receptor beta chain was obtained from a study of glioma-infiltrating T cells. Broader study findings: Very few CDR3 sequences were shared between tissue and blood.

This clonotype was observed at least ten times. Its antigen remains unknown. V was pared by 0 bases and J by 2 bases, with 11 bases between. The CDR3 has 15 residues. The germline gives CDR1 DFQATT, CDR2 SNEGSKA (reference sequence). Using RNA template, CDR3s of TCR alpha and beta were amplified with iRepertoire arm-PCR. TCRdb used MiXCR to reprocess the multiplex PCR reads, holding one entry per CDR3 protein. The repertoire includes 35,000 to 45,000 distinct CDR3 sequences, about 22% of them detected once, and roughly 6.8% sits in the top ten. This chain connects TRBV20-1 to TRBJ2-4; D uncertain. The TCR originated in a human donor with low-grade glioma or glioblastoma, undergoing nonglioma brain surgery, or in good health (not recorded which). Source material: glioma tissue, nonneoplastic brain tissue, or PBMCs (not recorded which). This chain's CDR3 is CSAREGIQSKNIQYF. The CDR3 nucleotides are TGCAGTGCTAGAGAGGGTATCCAATCCAAAAACATTCAGTACTTC.